This T cell receptor (beta chain) was identified during a study of blood T cell repertoires in COVID-19. The wider study: Nucleic acid was either cDNA or gDNA, and it came from T cells, B-cell-depleted T cells, or PBMCs.

Some clones are missing from TCRdb's copy, which holds only in-frame ones; the method was immunoSEQ multiplex PCR. The sample includes about 130,000 clones, about 90% of them seen just once. Germline CDR1 reads MDHEN; CDR2 reads SYDVKM. This CDR3 is built from 14 residues. Trimming removed 6 bases from V and 7 bases from J; junction bases left unmatched: 10. The rearrangement joins TRBV28 to TRBJ2-7, with 9 bases aligning to TRBD1. The sequenced sample consisted of peripheral blood. The sequence was obtained from a woman aged 45-59 years who had recovered from COVID-19. CDR3 protein: CASSLRGQGREQYF. In nucleotides, the CDR3 is TGTGCCAGCAGCCTTAGGGGACAGGGAAGGGAGCAGTACTTC.